This TCR beta chain was observed in a study of T cell repertoires in cytomegalovirus infection. TCRdb itself ran the reads through MiXCR, one entry per CDR3 protein. The sample yields more than 500,000 distinct CDR3 sequences, 16% seen once. CDR3 length: 17 amino acids. J lost 7 bases, V lost 0 bases, and 11 bases had no gene match. CDR1 is LNHNV and CDR2 is YYDKDF in the germline V gene (reference sequence). The sample holds a few counts of this clonotype. J is TRBJ1-5 and V is TRBV15; 8 nucleotides agree with TRBD1. The sequenced material came from CD8+ T cells from PBMCs. The receptor was isolated from a human donor in good health (CMV status not recorded). Some clones in this sample may be carry-over from other donors' samples. In DNA form, the CDR3 reads TGTGCCACCAGCAGAGAGGGATTCCAGGGGGCCGTGCAGCCCCAGCATTTT. This sequence encodes CATSREGFQGAVQPQHF.